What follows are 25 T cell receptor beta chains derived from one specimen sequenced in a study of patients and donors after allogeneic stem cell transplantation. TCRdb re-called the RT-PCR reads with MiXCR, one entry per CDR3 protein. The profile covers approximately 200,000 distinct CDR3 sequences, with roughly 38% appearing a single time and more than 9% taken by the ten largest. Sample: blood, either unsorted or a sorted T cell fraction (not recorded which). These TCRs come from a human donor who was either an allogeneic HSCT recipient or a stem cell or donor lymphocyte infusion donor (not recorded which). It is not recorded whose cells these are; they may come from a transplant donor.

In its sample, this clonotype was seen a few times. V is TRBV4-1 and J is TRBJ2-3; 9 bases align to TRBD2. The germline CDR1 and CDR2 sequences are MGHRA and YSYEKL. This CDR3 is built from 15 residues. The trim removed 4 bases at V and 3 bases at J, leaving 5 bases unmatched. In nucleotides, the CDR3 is TGCGCCAGCAGCCCTCTAGCGGGGTGGACAGATACGCAGTATTTT. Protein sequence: CASSPLAGWTDTQYF.

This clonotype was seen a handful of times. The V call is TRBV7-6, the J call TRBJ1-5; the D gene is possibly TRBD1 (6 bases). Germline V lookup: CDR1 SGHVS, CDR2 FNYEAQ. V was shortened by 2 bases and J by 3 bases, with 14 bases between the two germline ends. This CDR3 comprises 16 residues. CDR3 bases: TGTGCCAGCAGCTTATCAGGGGCTGGCTCCAATCAGCCCCAGCATTTT. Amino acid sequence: CASSLSGAGSNQPQHF.

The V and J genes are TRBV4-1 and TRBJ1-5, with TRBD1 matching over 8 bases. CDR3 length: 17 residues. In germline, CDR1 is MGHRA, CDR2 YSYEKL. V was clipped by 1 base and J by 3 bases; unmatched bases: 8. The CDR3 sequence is CASSQGPDRVDNQPQHF. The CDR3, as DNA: TGCGCCAGCAGCCAAGGACCGGACAGGGTTGACAATCAGCCCCAGCATTTT.

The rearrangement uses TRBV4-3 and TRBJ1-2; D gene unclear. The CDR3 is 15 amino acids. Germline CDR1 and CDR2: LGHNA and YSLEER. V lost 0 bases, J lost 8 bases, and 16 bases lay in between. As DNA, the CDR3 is TGCGCCAGCAGCCAAGATCTAGGGCAGGTCTCGGGCTACACCTTC. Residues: CASSQDLGQVSGYTF.

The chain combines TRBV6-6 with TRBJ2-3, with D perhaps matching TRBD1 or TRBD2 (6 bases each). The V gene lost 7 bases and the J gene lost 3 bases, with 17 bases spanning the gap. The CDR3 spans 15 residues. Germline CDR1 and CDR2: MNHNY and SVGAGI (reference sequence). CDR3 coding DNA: TGTGCCAGCAATAAACACAGGAGGGGGACAGATACGCAGTATTTT. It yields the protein CASNKHRRGTDTQYF.

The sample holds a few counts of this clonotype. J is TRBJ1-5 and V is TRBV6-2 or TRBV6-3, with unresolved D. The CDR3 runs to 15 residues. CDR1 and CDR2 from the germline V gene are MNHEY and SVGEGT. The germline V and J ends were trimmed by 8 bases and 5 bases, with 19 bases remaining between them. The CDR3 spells CASSQGRLGDQPQHF. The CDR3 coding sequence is TGTGCCAGCTCTCAAGGAAGGCTTGGGGATCAGCCCCAGCATTTT.

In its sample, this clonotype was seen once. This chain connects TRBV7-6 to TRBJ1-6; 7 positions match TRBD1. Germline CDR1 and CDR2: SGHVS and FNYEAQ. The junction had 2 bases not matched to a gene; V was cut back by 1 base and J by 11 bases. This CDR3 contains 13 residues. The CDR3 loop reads CASSLGDRAPLHF. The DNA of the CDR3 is TGTGCCAGCAGCTTAGGAGACAGGGCACCCCTCCACTTT.

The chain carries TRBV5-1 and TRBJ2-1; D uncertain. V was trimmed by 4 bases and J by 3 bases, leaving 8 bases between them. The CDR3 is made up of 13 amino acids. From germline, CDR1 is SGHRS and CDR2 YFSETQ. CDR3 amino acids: CASSLTGYNEQFF. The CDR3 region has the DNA TGCGCCAGCAGCCTGACGGGCTACAATGAGCAGTTCTTC.

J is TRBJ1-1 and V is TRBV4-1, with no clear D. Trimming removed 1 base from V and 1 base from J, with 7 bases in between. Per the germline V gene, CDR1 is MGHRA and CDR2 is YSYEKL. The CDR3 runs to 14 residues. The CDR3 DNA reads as TGCGCCAGCAGCCAAGGCCCCTCGAACACTGAAGCTTTCTTT. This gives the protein CASSQGPSNTEAFF.

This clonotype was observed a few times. The CDR3 reads CSAPDIRYNEQFF. CDR3 coding DNA: TGCAGTGCTCCCGACATACGATACAATGAGCAGTTCTTC. The rearrangement uses TRBV20-1 and TRBJ2-1; D call uncertain. Germline lookup yields CDR1 DFQATT and CDR2 SNEGSKA (reference sequence). This CDR3 is built from 13 residues. V was cut by 5 bases and J by 4 bases, with 12 bases left in between.

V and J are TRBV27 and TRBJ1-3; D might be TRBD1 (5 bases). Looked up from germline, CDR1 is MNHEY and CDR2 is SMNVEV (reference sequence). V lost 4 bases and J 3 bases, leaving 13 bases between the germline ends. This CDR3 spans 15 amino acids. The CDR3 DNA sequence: TGTGCCAGCAGTTCGCAGGGAACTGGTGGAAACACCATATATTTT. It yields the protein CASSSQGTGGNTIYF.

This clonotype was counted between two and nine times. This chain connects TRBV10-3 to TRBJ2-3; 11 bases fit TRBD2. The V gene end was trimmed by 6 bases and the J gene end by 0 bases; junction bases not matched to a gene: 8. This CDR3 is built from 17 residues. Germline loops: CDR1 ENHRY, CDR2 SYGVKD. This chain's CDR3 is CAIRASGGSTSTDTQYF. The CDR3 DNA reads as TGTGCCATCAGGGCTAGCGGGGGGTCGACTAGCACAGATACGCAGTATTTT.

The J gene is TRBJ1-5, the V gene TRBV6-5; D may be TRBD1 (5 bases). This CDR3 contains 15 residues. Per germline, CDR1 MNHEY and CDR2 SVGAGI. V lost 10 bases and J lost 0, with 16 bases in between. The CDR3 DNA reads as TGTGCCACCAGACCCCAGGGTTATAGCAATCAGCCCCAGCATTTT. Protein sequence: CATRPQGYSNQPQHF.

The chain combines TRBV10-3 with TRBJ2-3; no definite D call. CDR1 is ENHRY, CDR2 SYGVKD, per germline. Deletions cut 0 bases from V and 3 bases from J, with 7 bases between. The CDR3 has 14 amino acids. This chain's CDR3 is CAISESKMTDTQYF. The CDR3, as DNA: TGTGCCATCAGTGAGTCTAAGATGACAGATACGCAGTATTTT.

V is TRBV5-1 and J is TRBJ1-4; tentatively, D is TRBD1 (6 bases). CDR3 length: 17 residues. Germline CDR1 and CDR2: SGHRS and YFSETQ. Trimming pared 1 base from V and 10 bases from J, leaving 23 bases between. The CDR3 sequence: CASSLSAGDSSTGKLFF. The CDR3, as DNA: TGCGCCAGCAGCTTGAGTGCAGGGGATAGTAGCACGGGAAAACTGTTTTTT.

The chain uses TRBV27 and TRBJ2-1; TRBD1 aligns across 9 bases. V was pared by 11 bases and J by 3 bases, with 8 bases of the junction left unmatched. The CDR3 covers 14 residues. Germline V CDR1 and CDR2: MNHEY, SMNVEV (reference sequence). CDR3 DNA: TGTGCCTCCCCGGGGACAGGGCACTACAATGAGCAGTTCTTC. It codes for CASPGTGHYNEQFF.

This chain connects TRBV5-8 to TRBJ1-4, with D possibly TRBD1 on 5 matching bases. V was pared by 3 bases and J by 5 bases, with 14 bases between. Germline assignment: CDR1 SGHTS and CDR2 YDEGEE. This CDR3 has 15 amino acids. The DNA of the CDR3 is TGTGCCAGCAGCTCGTCGGGACGGCGGAATGAAAAACTGTTTTTT. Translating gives CASSSSGRRNEKLFF.

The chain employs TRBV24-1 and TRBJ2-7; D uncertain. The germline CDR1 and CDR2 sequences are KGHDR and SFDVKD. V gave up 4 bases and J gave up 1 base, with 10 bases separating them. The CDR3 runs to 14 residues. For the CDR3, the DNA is TGTGCCACCAGTGACTCAACAGCGTCCTACGAGCAGTACTTC. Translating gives CATSDSTASYEQYF.

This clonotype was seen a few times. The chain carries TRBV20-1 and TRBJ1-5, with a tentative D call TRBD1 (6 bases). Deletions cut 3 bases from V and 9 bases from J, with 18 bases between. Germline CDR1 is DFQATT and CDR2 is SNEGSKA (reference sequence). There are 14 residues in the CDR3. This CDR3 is CSARRQALEGPQHF. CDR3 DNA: TGCAGTGCTAGGAGACAGGCCTTGGAAGGGCCCCAGCATTTT.

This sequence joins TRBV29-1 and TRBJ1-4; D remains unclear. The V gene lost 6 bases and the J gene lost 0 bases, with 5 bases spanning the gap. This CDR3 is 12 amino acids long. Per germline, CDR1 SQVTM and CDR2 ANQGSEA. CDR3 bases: TGCAGCGTCGTAGCAACTAATGAAAAACTGTTTTTT. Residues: CSVVATNEKLFF.

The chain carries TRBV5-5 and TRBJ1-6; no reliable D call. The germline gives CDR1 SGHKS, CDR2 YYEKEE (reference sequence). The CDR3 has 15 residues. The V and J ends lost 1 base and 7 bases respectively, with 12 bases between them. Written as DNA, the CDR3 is TGTGCCAGCAGCTTGTCCCCTCAATCGAATTCACCCCTCCACTTT. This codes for CASSLSPQSNSPLHF.

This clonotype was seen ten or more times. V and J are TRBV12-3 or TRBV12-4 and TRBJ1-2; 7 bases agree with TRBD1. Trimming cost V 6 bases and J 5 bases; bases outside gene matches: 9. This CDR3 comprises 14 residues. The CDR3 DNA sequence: TGTGCCAGCAGAAGACAGGGAAGTGGGTATGGCTACACCTTC. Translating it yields CASRRQGSGYGYTF.

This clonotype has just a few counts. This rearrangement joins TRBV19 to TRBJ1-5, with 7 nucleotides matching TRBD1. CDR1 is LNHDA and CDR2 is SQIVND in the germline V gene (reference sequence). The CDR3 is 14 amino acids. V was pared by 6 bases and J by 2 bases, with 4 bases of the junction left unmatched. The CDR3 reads CASRSGTGNQPQHF. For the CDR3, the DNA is TGTGCCAGTAGATCCGGGACAGGCAATCAGCCCCAGCATTTT.

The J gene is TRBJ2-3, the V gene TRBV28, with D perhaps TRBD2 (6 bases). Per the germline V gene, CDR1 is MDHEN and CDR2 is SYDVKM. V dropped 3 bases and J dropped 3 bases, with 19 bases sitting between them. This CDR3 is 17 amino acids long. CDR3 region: CASSFPPPGDQTDTQYF. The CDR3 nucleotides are TGTGCCAGCAGTTTTCCCCCTCCGGGGGATCAGACAGATACGCAGTATTTT.

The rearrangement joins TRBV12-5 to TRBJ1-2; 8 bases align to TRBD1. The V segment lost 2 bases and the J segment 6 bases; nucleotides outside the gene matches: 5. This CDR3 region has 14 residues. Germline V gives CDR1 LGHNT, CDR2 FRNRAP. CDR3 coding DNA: TGTGCTAGTGGTTTGCAGGGGGCGTATGATGGCTACACCTTC. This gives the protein CASGLQGAYDGYTF. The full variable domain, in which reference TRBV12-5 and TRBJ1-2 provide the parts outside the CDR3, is DARVTQTPRHKVTEMGQEVTMRCQPILGHNTVFWYRQTMMQGLELLAYFRNRAPLDDSGMPKDRFSAEMPDATLATLKIQPSEPRDSAVYFCASGLQGAYDGYTFGSGTRLTVV.